This T cell receptor (beta chain) was sequenced in a study of cytomegalovirus exposure and HLA in healthy donors. The wider study: The 120 or so validation repertoires used the same platform as the roughly 620 first-cohort repertoires, a later analysis reported.

Comments on this clone: The antigen remains unidentified.

Germline-derived CDR1 and CDR2 are LNHDA and SQIVND (reference sequence). The CDR3 contains 15 residues. The V and J ends lost 3 bases and 8 bases respectively, with 16 bases between them. Study results and caveats: Three CMV-associated chains were confirmed in vitro to be specific for CMV antigens.

TCRdb keeps only in-frame clones here, not all; method: immunoSEQ multiplex PCR. The data contain about 38,000 clones, about 93% of them seen just once; the ten biggest clones take up 3% to 3.5%. Sequenced: PBMCs. This chain joins TRBV19 and TRBJ1-4; D gene ambiguous. The sequence came from a man aged 18 to 30 in good health and CMV-seronegative. Here the CDR3 DNA reads TGTGCCAGTAGTATTGGCTCCGGGGTGAACGAAAAACTGTTTTTT. Protein product: CASSIGSGVNEKLFF.